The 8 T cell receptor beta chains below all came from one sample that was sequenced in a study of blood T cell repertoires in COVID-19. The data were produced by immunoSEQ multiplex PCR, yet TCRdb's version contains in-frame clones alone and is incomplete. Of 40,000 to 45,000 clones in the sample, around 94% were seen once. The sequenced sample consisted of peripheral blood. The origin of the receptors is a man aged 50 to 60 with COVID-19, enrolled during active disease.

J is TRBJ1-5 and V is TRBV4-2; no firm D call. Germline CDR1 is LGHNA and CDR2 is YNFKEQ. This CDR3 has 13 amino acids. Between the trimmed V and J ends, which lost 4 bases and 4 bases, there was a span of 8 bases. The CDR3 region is CASSLEANQPQHF. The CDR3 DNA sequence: TGTGCCAGCAGCCTGGAGGCTAATCAGCCCCAGCATTTT.

The CDR3: CASSMGGGQETQYF. For the CDR3, the DNA is TGTGCCAGTAGTATGGGCGGGGGGCAGGAGACCCAGTACTTC. The chain carries TRBV19 and TRBJ2-5; 8 bases map to TRBD2. V was clipped by 3 bases and J by 5 bases; unmatched bases: 5. CDR3 length equals 14 residues. Germline V CDR1 and CDR2: LNHDA, SQIVND (reference sequence). Together with reference TRBV19 and TRBJ2-5, the CDR3 gives the full variable domain: DGGITQSPKYLFRKEGQNVTLSCEQNLNHDAMYWYRQDPGQGLRLIYYSQIVNDFQKGDIAEGYSVSREKKESFPLTVTSAQKNPTAFYLCASSMGGGQETQYFGPGTRLLVL.

The CDR3 reads CASSIPPGLAGNEQFF. The CDR3 region has the DNA TGTGCCAGTAGTATACCCCCTGGGCTCGCAGGCAATGAGCAGTTCTTC. The chain recombines TRBV19 with TRBJ2-1; D ambiguous. The CDR3 has 16 amino acids. Trimming took 2 bases from V and 6 from J, leaving 17 bases between them. Germline-derived CDR1 and CDR2 are LNHDA and SQIVND (reference sequence).

The CDR3 protein is CASSLEQGALSEQYF. The CDR3 DNA reads as TGCGCCAGCAGCTTGGAGCAGGGGGCTCTGAGCGAGCAGTACTTC. The gene calls are TRBV5-1 and TRBJ2-7; 8 bases align to TRBD1. Germline V gene data show CDR1 as SGHRS and CDR2 as YFSETQ. This CDR3 comprises 15 residues. V lost 0 bases to trimming and J lost 6 bases; unmatched junction nucleotides: 8.

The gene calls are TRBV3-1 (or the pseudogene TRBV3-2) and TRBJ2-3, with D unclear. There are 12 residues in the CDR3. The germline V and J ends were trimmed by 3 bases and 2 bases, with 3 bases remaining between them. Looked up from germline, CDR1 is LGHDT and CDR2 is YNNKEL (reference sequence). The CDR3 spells CASSQYTDTQYF. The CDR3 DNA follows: TGTGCCAGCAGCCAGTACACAGATACGCAGTATTTT.

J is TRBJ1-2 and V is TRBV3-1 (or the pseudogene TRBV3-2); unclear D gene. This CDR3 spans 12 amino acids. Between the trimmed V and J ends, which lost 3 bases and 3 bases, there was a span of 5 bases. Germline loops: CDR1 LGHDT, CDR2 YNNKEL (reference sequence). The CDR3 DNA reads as TGTGCCAGCAGCCAGGAGGACTATGGCTACACCTTC. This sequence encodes CASSQEDYGYTF.

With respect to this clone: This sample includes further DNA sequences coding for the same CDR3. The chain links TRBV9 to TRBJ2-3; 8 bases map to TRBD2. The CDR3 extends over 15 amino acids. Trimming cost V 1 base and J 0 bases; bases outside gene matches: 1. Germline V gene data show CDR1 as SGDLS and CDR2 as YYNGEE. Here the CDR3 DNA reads TGTGCCAGCAGCGTAACTAGCGGAAGCACAGATACGCAGTATTTT. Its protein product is CASSVTSGSTDTQYF. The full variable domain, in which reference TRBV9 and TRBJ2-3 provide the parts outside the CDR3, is DSGVTQTPKHLITATGQRVTLRCSPRSGDLSVYWYQQSLDQGLQFLIQYYNGEERAKGNILERFSAQQFPDLHSELNLSSLELGDSALYFCASSVTSGSTDTQYFGPGTRLTVL.

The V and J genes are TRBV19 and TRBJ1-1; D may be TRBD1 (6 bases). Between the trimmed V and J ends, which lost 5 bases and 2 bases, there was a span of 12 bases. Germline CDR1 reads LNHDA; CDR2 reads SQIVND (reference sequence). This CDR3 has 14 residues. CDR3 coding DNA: TGTGCCAGTAGTCTGGGGGCCTTCAACACTGAAGCTTTCTTT. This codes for CASSLGAFNTEAFF.